This is a list of T cell receptor beta chains from one sample in a study of T cells in Graves' hyperthyroidism and ophthalmopathy. TCRdb re-derived calls from the multiplex PCR reads in MiXCR, one entry per CDR3 protein. The sample yields over 700,000 distinct CDR3 sequences, roughly 32% seen once. Specimen: blood. These receptors originate from a woman between 40 and 55 years old with Graves' hyperthyroidism. Both conserved end residues are part of each CDR3. Each record gives: CDR3 DNA, CDR3 protein, J gene, V gene, clone size, D gene. The D gene is left open where the match is weak. Clone size appears in some rows only: once, few, many, or a class for an expanded clone.

cdr3_nt: TGCAACGTGGCAGATACGCAGTATTTT
cdr3_aa: CNVADTQYF
j_call: TRBJ2-3
v_call: TRBV29-1
clone_size: once
d_call: .

cdr3_nt: TGTGCCAGCAGCTTCGGGACTAGCGGGGGTGGGTATTTT
cdr3_aa: CASSFGTSGGGYF
j_call: TRBJ2-3
v_call: TRBV9
clone_size: .
d_call: TRBD2

cdr3_nt: TGTGCCAGTAGTCCCCAGGACAATCAGCCCCAGCATTTT
cdr3_aa: CASSPQDNQPQHF
j_call: TRBJ1-5
v_call: TRBV19
clone_size: many
d_call: .

cdr3_nt: TGTGCCAGCAGCTTAGGGACTAACCAAGGCGAGCAGTACTTC
cdr3_aa: CASSLGTNQGEQYF
j_call: TRBJ2-7
v_call: TRBV5-6
clone_size: .
d_call: TRBD2

cdr3_nt: TGTGCCAGCAGCGCGCCGGGAAGTAATAATTCACCCCTCCACTTT
cdr3_aa: CASSAPGSNNSPLHF
j_call: TRBJ1-6
v_call: TRBV7-9
clone_size: many
d_call: .

cdr3_nt: TGTGCCAGCAGCTCACCAGGACAGGGGGCGCCCGAGCAGTACTTC
cdr3_aa: CASSSPGQGAPEQYF
j_call: TRBJ2-7
v_call: TRBV7-9
clone_size: once
d_call: TRBD1

cdr3_nt: TGTGCCAGCAGCCCCGGCCGGGCGGGGGGCGCGCGGGGCTACACCTTC
cdr3_aa: CASSPGRAGGARGYTF
j_call: TRBJ1-2
v_call: TRBV12-3/TRBV12-4
clone_size: .
d_call: .

cdr3_nt: TGTGCCAGCAGCTTGGGATGGGAGAACTATGGCTACACCTTC
cdr3_aa: CASSLGWENYGYTF
j_call: TRBJ1-2
v_call: TRBV5-8
clone_size: many
d_call: .

cdr3_nt: TGTGCCACCAGCAGAGATAAAGGGACTAGCGGGGGGTTGAGGGAGACCCAGTACTTC
cdr3_aa: CATSRDKGTSGGLRETQYF
j_call: TRBJ2-5
v_call: TRBV15
clone_size: once
d_call: TRBD2

cdr3_nt: TGTGCCAGCAGCTCCGACAGGTTTGAAGCTTTCTTT
cdr3_aa: CASSSDRFEAFF
j_call: TRBJ1-1
v_call: TRBV7-9
clone_size: many
d_call: .

cdr3_nt: TGTGCCAGCAGTCCTGGACGCGGGGGGGGAAGGAGTGGAGCTTTCTTT
cdr3_aa: CASSPGRGGGRSGAFF
j_call: TRBJ1-1
v_call: TRBV6-1
clone_size: .
d_call: .

cdr3_nt: TGTGCTAGTGGTCCAGGGGGCCGGGGCTACACCTTC
cdr3_aa: CASGPGGRGYTF
j_call: TRBJ1-2
v_call: TRBV12-3/TRBV12-4
clone_size: .
d_call: TRBD1

cdr3_nt: TGCAGCGGGGGGGACAGTTACACCGGGGAGCTGTTTTTT
cdr3_aa: CSGGDSYTGELFF
j_call: TRBJ2-2
v_call: TRBV29-1
clone_size: many
d_call: .

cdr3_nt: TGCGCCAGCAGCATCCGGGCCGACCCCAACACTGAAGCTTTCTTT
cdr3_aa: CASSIRADPNTEAFF
j_call: TRBJ1-1
v_call: TRBV5-1
clone_size: few
d_call: .

cdr3_nt: TGTGCCAGCAGAACGGGGGGCTACAATGAGCAGTTCTTC
cdr3_aa: CASRTGGYNEQFF
j_call: TRBJ2-1
v_call: TRBV2
clone_size: .
d_call: TRBD2

cdr3_nt: TGCAGCGTTGAAATTAAGACCGGGACAGGAACCTCCTATGGCTACACCTTC
cdr3_aa: CSVEIKTGTGTSYGYTF
j_call: TRBJ1-2
v_call: TRBV29-1
clone_size: .
d_call: TRBD1

cdr3_nt: TGTGCCAGCAGCTCAATAAGCGGGGGGCGTTACACCGGGGAGCTGTTTTTT
cdr3_aa: CASSSISGGRYTGELFF
j_call: TRBJ2-2
v_call: TRBV7-3
clone_size: few
d_call: TRBD2

cdr3_nt: TGTGCCAGTAGTGTAAACAGGGATTGGCCCCCCCAGCATTTT
cdr3_aa: CASSVNRDWPPQHF
j_call: TRBJ1-5
v_call: TRBV19
clone_size: many
d_call: .

cdr3_nt: TGTGCCAGCAGTGCACCGCCGGGGTACACTGAAGCTTTCTTT
cdr3_aa: CASSAPPGYTEAFF
j_call: TRBJ1-1
v_call: TRBV25-1
clone_size: few
d_call: .

cdr3_nt: TGTGCCAGCAGTTACGGGACAGGGGGTTCACCCCTCCACTTT
cdr3_aa: CASSYGTGGSPLHF
j_call: TRBJ1-6
v_call: TRBV6-5
clone_size: many
d_call: TRBD1

cdr3_nt: TGTGCCACCCGACAGGGACTGGCGAACACTGAAGCTTTCTTT
cdr3_aa: CATRQGLANTEAFF
j_call: TRBJ1-1
v_call: TRBV7-2
clone_size: .
d_call: TRBD1

cdr3_nt: TGTGCCAGCACCCAGACAGGGGAAACTGAAGCTTCCTTT
cdr3_aa: CASTQTGETEASF
j_call: TRBJ1-1
v_call: TRBV6-1
clone_size: .
d_call: TRBD1

cdr3_nt: TGTGCCAGCAGCAAGTGGGGCTTCGGTGCCCGGGGAACACCCAGGGACACTGAAGCTTTCTTT
cdr3_aa: CASSKWGFGARGTPRDTEAFF
j_call: TRBJ1-1
v_call: TRBV7-2
clone_size: .
d_call: .

cdr3_nt: TGTGCCAGCAGTTACTCGCCTAGCGGGAGATACGAGCAGTACTTC
cdr3_aa: CASSYSPSGRYEQYF
j_call: TRBJ2-7
v_call: TRBV12-3/TRBV12-4
clone_size: few
d_call: TRBD2

cdr3_nt: TGTGCCAGCAGTGGGGTGGGGGCCCTATCGAGAAGCAATCAGCCCCAGCATTTT
cdr3_aa: CASSGVGALSRSNQPQHF
j_call: TRBJ1-5
v_call: TRBV2
clone_size: many
d_call: .

cdr3_nt: TGTGCCAGCAGCTTCGGCGGGGGGACCCGGGAGACCCAGTACTTC
cdr3_aa: CASSFGGGTRETQYF
j_call: TRBJ2-5
v_call: TRBV7-9
clone_size: many
d_call: TRBD2

cdr3_nt: TGTGCCAGCAGTTTAACCATCGACAGGTTTTTATACGAGCAGTACTTC
cdr3_aa: CASSLTIDRFLYEQYF
j_call: TRBJ2-7
v_call: TRBV12-3/TRBV12-4
clone_size: .
d_call: .

cdr3_nt: TGTGCCAGCAGTCTCTCACAGGGCACCACTGAAGCTTTCTTT
cdr3_aa: CASSLSQGTTEAFF
j_call: TRBJ1-1
v_call: TRBV27
clone_size: .
d_call: .

cdr3_nt: TGTGCCTGGGGGGTGGGCAGTCAAGAGACCCAGTACTTC
cdr3_aa: CAWGVGSQETQYF
j_call: TRBJ2-5
v_call: TRBV30
clone_size: once
d_call: .

cdr3_nt: TGTGCCAGCAGCTTAGGAGGCTATCTCGGGGGGGAGCTGTTTTTT
cdr3_aa: CASSLGGYLGGELFF
j_call: TRBJ2-2
v_call: TRBV11-2
clone_size: few
d_call: .

cdr3_nt: TGTGCCAGCAGTGCACCGGGACAGAACCATGAAAAACTGTTTTTT
cdr3_aa: CASSAPGQNHEKLFF
j_call: TRBJ1-4
v_call: TRBV28
clone_size: .
d_call: TRBD1

cdr3_nt: TGTGCCAGTAGTATTCAAAGGAGCTCTGGAAACACCATATATTTT
cdr3_aa: CASSIQRSSGNTIYF
j_call: TRBJ1-3
v_call: TRBV19
clone_size: many
d_call: .

cdr3_nt: TGCAGTGCTAGAGATGCAGGCCAGGGGAAGGCCTTAGGTGGCTACACCTTC
cdr3_aa: CSARDAGQGKALGGYTF
j_call: TRBJ1-2
v_call: TRBV20-1
clone_size: few
d_call: .

cdr3_nt: TGTGCCAGCAGCCCCCCGGGAGGAGCAGATACGCAGTATTTT
cdr3_aa: CASSPPGGADTQYF
j_call: TRBJ2-3
v_call: TRBV7-9
clone_size: .
d_call: TRBD2

cdr3_nt: TGCAGCGTCGCGGACAGGGGCCAAGAGACCCAGTACTTC
cdr3_aa: CSVADRGQETQYF
j_call: TRBJ2-5
v_call: TRBV29-1
clone_size: .
d_call: TRBD1

cdr3_nt: TGTGCCAGTAGTACCTCGGGGGAGATTAACTATGGCTACACCTTC
cdr3_aa: CASSTSGEINYGYTF
j_call: TRBJ1-2
v_call: TRBV19
clone_size: many
d_call: .

cdr3_nt: TGTGCCAGCAGCTTCCTCGAACAAGAGACCCAGTACTTC
cdr3_aa: CASSFLEQETQYF
j_call: TRBJ2-5
v_call: TRBV7-9
clone_size: many
d_call: .

cdr3_nt: TGTGCCACCCAAAGACCAGGGGTCCTTAATTCACCCCTCCACTTT
cdr3_aa: CATQRPGVLNSPLHF
j_call: TRBJ1-6
v_call: TRBV7-2
clone_size: .
d_call: .

cdr3_nt: TGTGCCAGCAACGACAGAAACTCTGGAAACACCATATATTTT
cdr3_aa: CASNDRNSGNTIYF
j_call: TRBJ1-3
v_call: TRBV25-1
clone_size: .
d_call: .

cdr3_nt: TGTGCCAGCAGTTTGATACCAGGGGTCTACGAGCAGTACTTC
cdr3_aa: CASSLIPGVYEQYF
j_call: TRBJ2-7
v_call: TRBV12-3/TRBV12-4
clone_size: .
d_call: .

cdr3_nt: TGTGCCAGCAGTTCTGACGGGAATTCACCCCTCCACTTT
cdr3_aa: CASSSDGNSPLHF
j_call: TRBJ1-6
v_call: TRBV2
clone_size: .
d_call: .

cdr3_nt: TGTGCCAGCAGCTTGGGTGTATACGGGTACGAGCAGTACTTC
cdr3_aa: CASSLGVYGYEQYF
j_call: TRBJ2-7
v_call: TRBV5-5
clone_size: .
d_call: .

cdr3_nt: TGTGCCAGCAGCCAAGTGAAGGACTTTGATGGCTACACCTTC
cdr3_aa: CASSQVKDFDGYTF
j_call: TRBJ1-2
v_call: TRBV3-1
clone_size: .
d_call: .

cdr3_nt: TGCAGCGTCACCGGGACAAGCTATGGCTACACCTTC
cdr3_aa: CSVTGTSYGYTF
j_call: TRBJ1-2
v_call: TRBV29-1
clone_size: many
d_call: .

cdr3_nt: TGTGCCAGCAGTGAGGGTCAGGTTGCAACTAATGAAAAACTGTTTTTT
cdr3_aa: CASSEGQVATNEKLFF
j_call: TRBJ1-4
v_call: TRBV2
clone_size: .
d_call: .